This TCR beta chain was captured by sequencing in a study of blood T cell repertoires in COVID-19. Study-wide context: Samples came from the United States, Italy and Spain, spanning acute and convalescent COVID-19. The cDNA or gDNA used as material had been derived from T cells, B-cell-depleted T cells, or PBMCs.

Profiling relied on immunoSEQ multiplex PCR, and the TCRdb table lists in-frame clones only, not all of them. Altogether roughly 69,000 clones are present, around 82% being singletons, with the ten largest covering 12% to 15%. Patients in Seattle were enrolled during active infection, then followed longitudinally. V was shortened by 1 base and J by 8 bases, with 8 bases between the two germline ends. The CDR3 runs to 12 residues. CDR1 is LGHNT, CDR2 FRNRAP, per germline. Sequencing was performed on peripheral blood. The chain joins TRBV12-5 to TRBJ1-1; perhaps TRBD1 as D (5 bases). This receptor was obtained from a man aged 60 to 69 with COVID-19, enrolled during active disease. The CDR3 DNA reads TGTGCTAGTGGTTTGGACAGGCAAGAAGCTTTCTTT. It yields the protein CASGLDRQEAFF.